Listed here is a single T cell receptor (beta chain). There is no known antigen for this receptor. No base-level quality is on record; no much larger clone is a single base apart. The data derive from a study of breast tumors, draining lymph nodes, adjacent tissues (dated by TCRdb to the mid-2010s). About the study as a whole: TCR beta repertoires were compared across tumor, adjacent nontumor tissue and axillary lymph nodes obtained from breast cancer patients. The study was designed to assess the relationships and possible T-cell exchange between tumor, surrounding tissue and draining lymph node repertoires in human breast cancer. The study at large found these results: The data were considered consistent with most tumor T cells being derived from the lymph node and subsequently expanding within tumor tissue. In luminal-like breast cancer, tumor and nontumor tissue repertoires resembled each other significantly more than in basal-like breast cancer. The study presented the conclusion that tumor T cells originate in lymph nodes as consistent with a hypothesis, not as something directly demonstrated. Tumors showed preferential V and J gene usage, and their T-cell repertoire diversity fell below that of lymph nodes yet above that of nontumor tissue.

Reading the germline V gene gives CDR1 MRHNA and CDR2 SNTAGT. Here V drops 7 bases and J drops 2 bases, and the junction holds 10 bases not matched to any gene. The CDR3 sequence holds 16 residues, the cysteine and phenylalanine included. Left in the record is the CDR3 DNA by itself, 48 bases read in frame from the first base. The instrument was an Illumina HiSeq 2000. TCR beta chain libraries were generated by multiplex PCR amplification. High-throughput sequencing was used to analyze the amplified TCR beta chain products. In-frame beta chains were kept once TCRdb had trimmed the public reads at Q25 with fastp and called clones with MiXCR. Identical CDR3 proteins give one entry, which carries the most common genes and DNA. The sample table records approximately 7,600 distinct CDR3 sequences; 65% to 75% of these occur just once. Roughly 39% of the sample is taken by the ten largest. The adjacent samples were made up of nontumor breast tissue that surrounded the tumor.

The receptor was derived from a female donor with breast cancer. Some clones in this sample may be carry-over from other donors' samples. Source material: tumor-adjacent breast tissue. Recombination connected TRBV6-4 to TRBJ2-3, with 9 bases aligning to TRBD1. The DNA is as follows: TGTGCCAGCAATGGACAGGGGATAGCGGCCACAGATACGCAGTATTTT. Translated, it gives CASNGQGIAATDTQYF.